This TCR beta chain was found in a study of control samples from healthy donors and cancer patients. The V segment lost 5 bases and the J segment 5 bases; nucleotides outside the gene matches: 8. The germline gives CDR1 SEHNR, CDR2 FQNEAQ (reference sequence). The CDR3 has 14 residues. This clone was counted once. Profiled with immunoSEQ multiplex PCR; TCRdb holds only in-frame clones, not every one. This table has under 110,000 clones, 80% to 90% appearing once. The source is a man between 25 and 39 years old in good health. The sample taken for sequencing was blood. The rearrangement links TRBV7-9 to TRBJ2-5; 7 bases agree with TRBD1. The CDR3 spells CASSPSTGLETQYF. As DNA, the CDR3 is TGTGCCAGCAGCCCTTCGACAGGGTTGGAGACCCAGTACTTC.